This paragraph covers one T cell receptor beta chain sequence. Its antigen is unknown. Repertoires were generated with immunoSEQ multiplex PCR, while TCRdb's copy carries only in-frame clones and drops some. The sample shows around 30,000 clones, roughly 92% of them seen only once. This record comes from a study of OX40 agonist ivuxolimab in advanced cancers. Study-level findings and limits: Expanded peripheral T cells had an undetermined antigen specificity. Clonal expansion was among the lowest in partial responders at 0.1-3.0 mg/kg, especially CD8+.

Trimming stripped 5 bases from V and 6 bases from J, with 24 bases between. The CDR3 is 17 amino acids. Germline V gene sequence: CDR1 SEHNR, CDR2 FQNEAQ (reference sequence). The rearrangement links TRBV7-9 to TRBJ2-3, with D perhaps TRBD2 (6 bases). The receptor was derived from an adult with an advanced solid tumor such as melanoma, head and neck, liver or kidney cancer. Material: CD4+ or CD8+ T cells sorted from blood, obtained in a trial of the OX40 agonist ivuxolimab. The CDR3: CASSRTTGTPGRDTQYF. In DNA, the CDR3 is TGTGCCAGCAGCCGTACAACCGGGACCCCGGGGAGGGATACGCAGTATTTT.